The following is a T cell receptor beta chain sequence with its context. These data are taken from a study of technical replicates of blood from a handful of donors. V lost 4 bases and J lost 4, with 15 bases in between. Germline V gene data show CDR1 as SGHTA and CDR2 as FQGNSA. The CDR3 totals 15 residues. The table came from immunoSEQ multiplex PCR; TCRdb's copy has only in-frame clones and leaves some out. This table holds about 75,000 clones, 97% found once. This TCR was recovered from a human donor in good health. Material for sequencing was T cells isolated from PBMCs. V gene TRBV7-2 combines with J gene TRBJ2-3; tentatively, D is TRBD1 (5 bases). Written as DNA, the CDR3 is TGTGCCAGCAGCTACTCGCTCGCAGGGTCAGATACGCAGTATTTT. Its protein is CASSYSLAGSDTQYF.